This TCR beta chain was found in a study of CD8+CD57+ T cells in acquired aplastic anemia. Study summary: Sorted cells (CD4+ and CD8+) yielded DNA amounts that averaged 3.2 ug.

Whoever was chosen for sequencing had shown CD8+CD57+ cell expansion by flow cytometry. Genomic DNA was employed as the template in profiling TCR beta VDJ and CDR3. Each CDR3 protein gets one entry after TCRdb re-called the reads with MiXCR. Among under 200,000 distinct CDR3 sequences, around half were seen once, and the ten largest hold approximately 3%. Germline V gene data show CDR1 as MNHNS and CDR2 as SASEGT. V lost 4 bases to trimming and J lost 6 bases, with 12 bases between them. This CDR3 contains 13 residues. The clonotype comes from a human donor with aplastic anemia. The sequenced sample consisted of sorted CD4+, CD8+, or CD8+CD57+ T cells (not recorded which) from PBMCs. The chain has TRBV6-1 and TRBJ1-2, with no clear D. CDR3 sequence reads: CASSGANSDGYTF. The CDR3 bases are TGTGCCAGCAGTGGAGCAAACTCGGATGGCTACACCTTC.